Presented here are 22 T cell receptor beta chains from one specimen sequenced in a study of blood T cell repertoires in COVID-19. Sequencing was performed with immunoSEQ multiplex PCR; in TCRdb, only in-frame clones are kept and a portion is missing. In the table there are around 120,000 clones, 60% to 85% of which are singletons. Source material: peripheral blood. These receptors all come from a man between 65 and 85 years old with acute or convalescent COVID-19.

This chain joins TRBV10-3 and TRBJ1-1, with D perhaps matching TRBD1 (5 bases). This CDR3 contains 14 residues. CDR1 and CDR2 from the germline V gene are ENHRY and SYGVKD. V was pared by 6 bases and J by 1 base, with 12 bases between. CDR3 loop: CAISIDRKNTEAFF. The DNA for the CDR3 is TGTGCCATCAGCATAGACAGAAAGAACACTGAAGCTTTCTTT.

The chain carries TRBV12-5 and TRBJ2-7; 10 positions agree with TRBD1. Germline V gene sequence: CDR1 LGHNT, CDR2 FRNRAP. The V gene end was trimmed by 1 base and the J gene end by 9 bases; junction bases not matched to a gene: 9. The CDR3 consists of 15 residues. The CDR3 nucleotides read TGTGCTAGTGGTTTGGGTGTTTCGACAGGGGGCGGGCAGTACTTC. This codes for CASGLGVSTGGGQYF.

CDR3 protein: CASSLGLAWLNSPLHF. The CDR3, as DNA: TGTGCCAGCAGCTTGGGACTAGCCTGGCTTAATTCACCCCTCCACTTT. This rearrangement joins TRBV5-6 to TRBJ1-6; no firm D call. This CDR3 contains 16 residues. V lost 0 bases to trimming and J lost 6 bases, with 13 bases between them. Looked up from germline, CDR1 is SGHDT and CDR2 is YYEEEE.

This chain uses TRBV3-1 (or the pseudogene TRBV3-2) with TRBJ1-1, with TRBD1 as a possible D gene (5 bases). Germline lookup yields CDR1 LGHDT and CDR2 YNNKEL (reference sequence). The V and J ends lost 2 bases and 7 bases respectively, with 11 bases between them. The CDR3 contains 13 residues. The CDR3 is CASSQQGPSEAFF. The CDR3 DNA is TGTGCCAGCAGCCAACAGGGTCCAAGTGAAGCTTTCTTT.

This clone was recorded a few times. The V call is TRBV21-1, the J call TRBJ2-7; TRBD2, the D gene given by the table, was not confirmed from the DNA. TRBV21-1 is flagged as a pseudogene. This CDR3 has 20 amino acids. The DNA of the CDR3 is TGTGCCAGCAGCAAAGATGTAGCGGGCGGACGAATGAAGGACTCCTACGAGCAGTACTTC. Protein: CASSKDVAGGRMKDSYEQYF.

This chain links TRBV29-1 with TRBJ1-1; D might be TRBD1 (6 bases). The CDR3 loop spans 9 amino acids. Germline V CDR1 and CDR2: SQVTM, ANQGSEA. Here the CDR3 DNA reads TGCGGGCGACAGGTTGAAGCTTTCTTT. It translates to CGRQVEAFF.

J is TRBJ2-5 and V is TRBV9, with 14 positions matching TRBD2. The V gene end was trimmed by 0 bases and the J gene end by 5 bases; junction bases not matched to a gene: 6. The CDR3 spans 17 residues. Germline-derived CDR1 and CDR2 are SGDLS and YYNGEE. The CDR3: CASSVEGLAGGQETQYF. CDR3 DNA: TGTGCCAGCAGCGTAGAAGGACTAGCGGGGGGTCAGGAGACCCAGTACTTC.

The J gene is TRBJ1-2, the V gene TRBV4-1; weak D call: TRBD1 (6 bases). The germline V and J ends were trimmed by 0 bases and 8 bases, with 16 bases remaining between them. This CDR3 is built from 15 residues. CDR1 is MGHRA and CDR2 is YSYEKL in the germline V gene. CDR3 sequence: CASSQEKGQTSGYTF. The CDR3 DNA follows: TGCGCCAGCAGCCAAGAAAAAGGACAGACGAGCGGCTACACCTTC.

V usage is TRBV7-9 and J usage is TRBJ1-5; a possible D gene is TRBD1 (5 bases). CDR1 and CDR2 from the germline V gene are SEHNR and FQNEAQ (reference sequence). V was cut by 1 base and J by 4 bases, with 11 bases left in between. The CDR3 has 15 residues. The CDR3 protein is CASSLGGAGNQPQHF. In DNA form, the CDR3 reads TGTGCCAGCAGCTTAGGGGGCGCAGGAAATCAGCCCCAGCATTTT.

This chain uses TRBV7-8 with TRBJ1-6; D is ambiguous. Deletions cut 6 bases from V and 6 bases from J, with 12 bases between. There are 14 residues in the CDR3. CDR1 SGHVS and CDR2 FQNEAQ come from the germline V gene. CDR3 in amino acids: CASRGTGVNSPLHF. CDR3 bases: TGTGCCAGCAGGGGAACGGGAGTTAATTCACCCCTCCACTTT.

The V call is TRBV4-2, the J call TRBJ2-1; D remains ambiguous. The CDR3 covers 15 residues. Germline CDR1 is LGHNA and CDR2 is YNFKEQ. V was trimmed by 0 bases and J by 8 bases, leaving 14 bases between them. CDR3 in amino acids: CASSQDPHPADEQFF. Here the CDR3 DNA reads TGTGCCAGCAGCCAAGATCCCCACCCTGCGGATGAGCAGTTCTTC.

The V and J genes are TRBV4-3 and TRBJ1-1; the match to TRBD1 covers 7 bases. V trimming: 2 bases; J trimming: 3 bases; junction bases outside the gene matches: 6. The germline V gene encodes CDR1 LGHNA and CDR2 YSLEER. This CDR3 is built from 15 residues. The CDR3 region has the DNA TGCGCCAGCAGCCAACATGGGACAGAGTACACTGAAGCTTTCTTT. This sequence encodes CASSQHGTEYTEAFF.

The chain employs TRBV18 and TRBJ1-5; 11 positions match TRBD1. V shed 3 bases, J shed 5 bases, and the junction held 9 bases outside the gene matches. This CDR3 spans 17 amino acids. Germline V lookup: CDR1 KGHSH, CDR2 LQKENI. The CDR3 sequence is CASSPFGGQGAHQPQHF. CDR3 coding DNA: TGTGCCAGCTCACCTTTCGGTGGACAGGGGGCCCATCAGCCCCAGCATTTT.

In its sample, this clone was seen a few times. J is TRBJ1-2 and V is TRBV4-2, with D possibly being TRBD1 (6 bases). Per the germline V gene, CDR1 is LGHNA and CDR2 is YNFKEQ. The CDR3 has 18 residues. Between the trimmed V and J ends, which lost 3 bases and 5 bases, there was a span of 25 bases. The CDR3 reads CASSQPDSSILFGYGYTF. CDR3 in DNA: TGTGCCAGCAGCCAGCCGGACAGCAGCATCTTGTTTGGGTATGGCTACACCTTC.

The V gene is TRBV3-1 (or the pseudogene TRBV3-2), the J gene TRBJ1-5; D ambiguous. Germline CDR1 LGHDT, CDR2 YNNKEL (reference sequence). The CDR3 totals 13 residues. With 0 bases removed from V and 6 bases from J, the gap between germline ends came to 6 bases. The CDR3 DNA reads as TGTGCCAGCAGCCAAGATCGGTTTCAGCCCCAGCATTTT. Translation gives CASSQDRFQPQHF.

In its sample, this clone was seen once. This chain joins TRBV5-1 and TRBJ2-3, with 12 bases identical to TRBD1. The CDR3 loop spans 16 amino acids. With 4 bases clipped from V and 1 base from J, the junction kept 4 bases outside the gene matches. Germline V lookup: CDR1 SGHRS, CDR2 YFSETQ. CDR3 DNA sequence: TGCGCCAGCAGCGCAGGGACAGGGGGCGGCACAGATACGCAGTATTTT. Amino acids: CASSAGTGGGTDTQYF.

This clone was recorded a few times. The chain recombines TRBV5-4 with TRBJ1-2, with 8 bases matching TRBD1. The CDR3 spans 13 residues. The V segment lost 4 bases and the J segment 4 bases; nucleotides outside the gene matches: 3. Germline values: CDR1 SGHNT, CDR2 YYREEE (reference sequence). The CDR3 DNA follows: TGTGCCAGCAGCGTGGACAGGGCCTATGGCTACACCTTC. It yields the protein CASSVDRAYGYTF. The full variable domain, with the rest looked up from reference TRBV5-4 and TRBJ1-2, is ETGVTQSPTHLIKTRGQQVTLRCSSQSGHNTVSWYQQALGQGPQFIFQYYREEENGRGNFPPRFSGLQFPNYSSELNVNALELDDSALYLCASSVDRAYGYTFGSGTRLTVV.

The gene calls are TRBV15 and TRBJ2-5; 9 positions agree with TRBD1. Trimming cost V 0 bases and J 3 bases; bases outside gene matches: 17. Germline-derived CDR1 and CDR2 are LNHNV and YYDKDF (reference sequence). The CDR3 covers 20 residues. CDR3 protein: CATSRDYGASGQGWEETQYF. The DNA for the CDR3 is TGTGCCACCAGCAGAGATTACGGCGCCTCGGGACAGGGATGGGAAGAGACCCAGTACTTC.

J is TRBJ2-7 and V is TRBV18; no clear D. This CDR3 comprises 13 residues. Germline loops: CDR1 KGHSH, CDR2 LQKENI. Deletions cut 2 bases from V and 4 bases from J, with 9 bases between. CDR3 residues: CASSPYGWYEQYF. In DNA form, the CDR3 reads TGTGCCAGCTCACCATACGGGTGGTACGAGCAGTACTTC.

This clone showed up just a few times. CDR3 residues: CASGSNRGSTEAFF. Written as DNA, the CDR3 is TGTGCTAGTGGTTCTAACAGGGGAAGCACTGAAGCTTTCTTT. The chain combines TRBV12-5 with TRBJ1-1, with 7 bases aligning to TRBD1. Germline values: CDR1 LGHNT, CDR2 FRNRAP. The CDR3 runs 14 residues. V was clipped by 4 bases and J by 4 bases; unmatched bases: 6.

The chain recombines TRBV5-1 with TRBJ2-1; D is perhaps TRBD2 (5 bases). V was clipped by 3 bases and J by 8 bases, with 15 bases between them. Germline CDR1 is SGHRS and CDR2 is YFSETQ. The CDR3 totals 14 residues. CDR3 coding DNA: TGCGCCAGCAGCTCGCAGGAGGTTAGATATGAGCAGTTCTTC. Translating it yields CASSSQEVRYEQFF.

CDR3 nucleotides: TGTGCCAGCAGTGAAGTGGCAGACTCCTACGAGCAGTACTTC. Encoded protein: CASSEVADSYEQYF. This chain links TRBV6-1 with TRBJ2-7; unclear D gene. V was clipped by 1 base and J by 0 bases, with 7 bases between them. The germline CDR1 and CDR2 sequences are MNHNS and SASEGT. This CDR3 is 14 amino acids long.